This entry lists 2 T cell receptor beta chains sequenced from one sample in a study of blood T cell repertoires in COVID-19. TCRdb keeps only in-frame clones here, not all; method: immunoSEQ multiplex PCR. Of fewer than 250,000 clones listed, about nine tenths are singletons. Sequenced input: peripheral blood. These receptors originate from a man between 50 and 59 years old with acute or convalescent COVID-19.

CDR3: CASRSEATNEKLFF. CDR3 in DNA: TGTGCCAGCAGGAGCGAGGCAACTAATGAAAAACTGTTTTTT. The chain uses TRBV2 and TRBJ1-4; D remains unclear. The CDR3 has 14 residues. The V end was cut by 6 bases, the J end by 0 bases, with 8 bases between. Germline CDR1 SNHLY, CDR2 FYNNEI.

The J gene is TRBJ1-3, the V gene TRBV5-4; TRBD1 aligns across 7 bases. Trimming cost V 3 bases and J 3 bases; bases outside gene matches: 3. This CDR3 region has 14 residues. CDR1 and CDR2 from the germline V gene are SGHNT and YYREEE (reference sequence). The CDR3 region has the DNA TGTGCCAGCAGCTCCGGGACAGATGGAAACACCATATATTTT. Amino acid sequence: CASSSGTDGNTIYF.